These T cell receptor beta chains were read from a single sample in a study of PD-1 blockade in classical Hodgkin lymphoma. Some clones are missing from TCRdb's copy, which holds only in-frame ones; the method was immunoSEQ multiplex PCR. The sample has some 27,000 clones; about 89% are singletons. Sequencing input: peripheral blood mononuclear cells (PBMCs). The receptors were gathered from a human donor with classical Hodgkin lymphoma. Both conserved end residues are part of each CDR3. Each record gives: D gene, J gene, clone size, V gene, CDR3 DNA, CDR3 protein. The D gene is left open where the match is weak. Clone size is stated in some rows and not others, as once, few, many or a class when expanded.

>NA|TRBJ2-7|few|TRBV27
TGTGCCAGCAGTTCCTCCTACGAGCAGTACTTC
CASSSSYEQYF
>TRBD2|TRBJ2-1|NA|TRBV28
TGTGCCAGCAGTTTAGTTCCTAGCGGGAGGCCATTAAATGAGCAGTTCTTC
CASSLVPSGRPLNEQFF
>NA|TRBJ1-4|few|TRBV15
TGTGCCACCAAGGCCGACTCAACTAATGAAAAACTGTTTTTT
CATKADSTNEKLFF
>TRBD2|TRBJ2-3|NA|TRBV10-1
TGCGCCAGCAGTGATGGGCGGGAGGGCCTGGGAGATACGCAGTATTTT
CASSDGREGLGDTQYF
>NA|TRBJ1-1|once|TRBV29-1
TGCAGCGTTTCGGTTCACACTGAAGCTTTCTTT
CSVSVHTEAFF
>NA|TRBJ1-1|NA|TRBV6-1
TGTGCCAGCAGAGTACAGGGAGAGAACACTGAAGCTTTCTTT
CASRVQGENTEAFF
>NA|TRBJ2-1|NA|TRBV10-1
TGCGCCAGCAACGGTGCCGTCTACAATGAGCAGTTCTTC
CASNGAVYNEQFF
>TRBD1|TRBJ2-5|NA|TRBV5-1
TGCGCCAGCAGCATTGGTACTAGGGGGCAAGGTGAGACCCAGTACTTC
CASSIGTRGQGETQYF
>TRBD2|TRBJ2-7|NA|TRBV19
TGTGCCAGTAGGAAACTAGCGGGAGTTGATGAGCAGTACTTC
CASRKLAGVDEQYF
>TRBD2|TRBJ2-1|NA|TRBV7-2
TGTGCCAGCAGCTCTCTAGCGGGAGGGTACAATGAGCAGTTCTTC
CASSSLAGGYNEQFF
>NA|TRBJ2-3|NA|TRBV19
TGTGCCAGTAGTATTCAGGTTACAGATACGCAGTATTTT
CASSIQVTDTQYF
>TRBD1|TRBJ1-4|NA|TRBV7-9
TGTGCCAGCAGCCCACAGGGGGCTAATGAAAAACTGTTTTTT
CASSPQGANEKLFF
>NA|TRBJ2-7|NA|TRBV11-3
TGTGCCAGCAGCTTAGCCCTTGGCAGGGACGAGCAGTACTTC
CASSLALGRDEQYF
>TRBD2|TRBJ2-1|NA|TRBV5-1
TGCGCCAGCAGCTGGCAGGGGCTAGCGGGCCCATACAATGAGCAGTTCTTC
CASSWQGLAGPYNEQFF
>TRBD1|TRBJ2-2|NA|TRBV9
TGTGCCAGCAGCGTATCGCGACAGGGGGGATCGAACACCGGGGAGCTGTTTTTT
CASSVSRQGGSNTGELFF
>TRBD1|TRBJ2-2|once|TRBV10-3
TGTGCCATCAGGGGGACAGCGAACACCGGGGAGCTGTTTTTT
CAIRGTANTGELFF
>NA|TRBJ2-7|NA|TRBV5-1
TGCGCCAGCAGCTTGGCCTTAGGACCCGAGGCCTACGAGCAGTACTTC
CASSLALGPEAYEQYF
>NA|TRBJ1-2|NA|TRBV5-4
TGTGCCAGCAGCTTGCTAGCCTCACACTATGGCTACACCTTC
CASSLLASHYGYTF
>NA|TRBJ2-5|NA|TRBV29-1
TGCAGCGCTGCGGGGGGACAGGGAAGAACGGGAGGTGTGGAGACCCAGTACTTC
CSAAGGQGRTGGVETQYF
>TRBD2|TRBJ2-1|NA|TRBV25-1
TGTGCCAGCAGTTGGGGACTAGCCTTGGGCAATGAGCAGTTCTTC
CASSWGLALGNEQFF
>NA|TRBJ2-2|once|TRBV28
TGTGCCAGCAGTCCCACCGCTGGCGGGTTAGGTACCGGGGAGCTGTTTTTT
CASSPTAGGLGTGELFF
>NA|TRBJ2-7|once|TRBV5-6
TGTGCCAGCACCCGACAGGACTCCTACGAGCAGTACTTC
CASTRQDSYEQYF
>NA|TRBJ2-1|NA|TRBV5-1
TGCGCCAGCAGCTGGCAGGGGAACCCGTTGGACAATGAGCAGTTCTTC
CASSWQGNPLDNEQFF
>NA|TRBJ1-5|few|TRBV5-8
TGTGCCAGCAGCGTGGACAGCAATCAGCCCCAGCATTTT
CASSVDSNQPQHF
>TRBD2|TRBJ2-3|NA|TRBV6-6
TGTGCCAGCAGTTCGACTAGCGGGAGTGTGGGTACGCAGTATTTT
CASSSTSGSVGTQYF
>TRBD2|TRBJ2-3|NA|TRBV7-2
TGTGCCAGCAGCTTAGTCGCTAGCGGGACAGCAGATACGCAGTATTTT
CASSLVASGTADTQYF
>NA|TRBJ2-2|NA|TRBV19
TGTGCCAGTTCTTATCCGGGGTCTTACACCGGGGAGCTGTTTTTT
CASSYPGSYTGELFF
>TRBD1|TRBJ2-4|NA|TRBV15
TGTGCCACCAGCAGAGGGGACAGGAAAAACATTCAGTACTTC
CATSRGDRKNIQYF
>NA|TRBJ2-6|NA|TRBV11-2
TGTGCCAGCAGCTTAGCTGGGGCCAACGTCCTGACTTTC
CASSLAGANVLTF
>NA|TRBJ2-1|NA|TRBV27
TGTGCCAGCAGCCCCAACTGGGCCCATCACAATGAGCAGTTCTTC
CASSPNWAHHNEQFF
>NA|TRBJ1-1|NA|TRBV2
TGTGCCAGCAGTGAGGGACCGGGGACTACGGCTTTCTTT
CASSEGPGTTAFF
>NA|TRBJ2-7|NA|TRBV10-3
TGTGCCATCAGTGAGGGGCTGGGAAGCCCTCGGGAGCAGTACTTC
CAISEGLGSPREQYF
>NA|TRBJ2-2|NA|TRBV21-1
TGTGCCAGCAGCAAAGAATCGGGACTAGCGGGAGCGAACACCGGGGAGCTGTTTTTT
CASSKESGLAGANTGELFF
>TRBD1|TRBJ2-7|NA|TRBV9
TGTGCCAGCAGCGTCGGGACAGCCTACGAGCAGTACTTC
CASSVGTAYEQYF
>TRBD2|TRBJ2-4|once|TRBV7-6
TGTGCCAGCAGCTTATCCCCCGCGTTGCTAGCGGGAGCCAAAAACATTCAGTACTTC
CASSLSPALLAGAKNIQYF
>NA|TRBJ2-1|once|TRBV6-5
TGTGCCAGCAGTTTGAAGAAGGGCTCCTACAATGAGCAGTTCTTC
CASSLKKGSYNEQFF
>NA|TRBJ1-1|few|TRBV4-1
TGCGCCAGCAGCCCTTCTGGGGCTGCGAACACTGAAGCTTTCTTT
CASSPSGAANTEAFF
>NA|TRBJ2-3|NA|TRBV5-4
TGTGCCAGCAGCTTGCAGGGGACGGGAGCGACAGATACGCAGTATTTT
CASSLQGTGATDTQYF
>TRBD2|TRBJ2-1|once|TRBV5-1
TGCGCCAGCAGTGTTTTAGCGGGTTCCTACAATGAGCAGTTCTTC
CASSVLAGSYNEQFF
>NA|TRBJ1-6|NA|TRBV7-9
TGTGCCAGCAGCTTTGGGTCCCCCGAGAATTCACCCCTCCACTTT
CASSFGSPENSPLHF
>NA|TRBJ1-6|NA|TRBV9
TGTGCCAGCAGCGTAGGGACGGAGAATTCACCCCTCCACTTT
CASSVGTENSPLHF
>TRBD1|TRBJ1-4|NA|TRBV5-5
TGTGCCAGCAGCTTGGTGACAGGGAGCGTTGAAAAACTGCTTTTT
CASSLVTGSVEKLLF
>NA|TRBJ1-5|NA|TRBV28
TGTGCCAGCAGTTCGACAGAGCAGCCCCAGCATTTT
CASSSTEQPQHF
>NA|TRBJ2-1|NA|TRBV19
TGTGCCAGTAGTATCTACGCAGGGCAGGGTGAGCAGTTCTTC
CASSIYAGQGEQFF
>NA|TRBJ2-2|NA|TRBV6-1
TGTGCCAGCAGTGAGAGCAGGGGTGGCACCGGGGAGCTGTTTTTT
CASSESRGGTGELFF
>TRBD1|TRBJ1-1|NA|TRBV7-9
TGTGCCAGCAGCTTAGACCTTGACAGGGTTACTGAAGCTTTCTTT
CASSLDLDRVTEAFF
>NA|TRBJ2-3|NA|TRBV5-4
TGTGCCAGCAGTCAAACTGGAGAACGAAATACGCAGTATTTT
CASSQTGERNTQYF
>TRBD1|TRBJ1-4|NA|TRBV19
TGTGCCAGTAGTGACAGGGGGCTGAGTAATGAAAAACTGTTTTTT
CASSDRGLSNEKLFF
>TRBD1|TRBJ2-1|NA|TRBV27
TGTGCCAGCAGCCGGGGGACAGGGGGTTACAATGAGCAGTTCTTC
CASSRGTGGYNEQFF
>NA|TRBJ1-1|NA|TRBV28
TGTGCCAGCAGTCCCTCGGAGGGTGTACAGAACACTGAAGCTTTCTTT
CASSPSEGVQNTEAFF
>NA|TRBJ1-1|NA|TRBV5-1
TGCGCCAGCAGCCCCGGGCGGGTCAAGAACACTGAAGCTTTCTTT
CASSPGRVKNTEAFF
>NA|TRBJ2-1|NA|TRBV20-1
TGCAGTACCCTTGACACATTCGAATTCTTC
CSTLDTFEFF
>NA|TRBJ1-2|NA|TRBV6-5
TGTGCCAGCAGAAATCAGGTCATGGGGCCCTATGGCTACACCTTC
CASRNQVMGPYGYTF
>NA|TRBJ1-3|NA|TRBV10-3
TGTGCCATCAGTGGACCAACTGATGTTGGCTCGGGAAACACCATATATTTT
CAISGPTDVGSGNTIYF
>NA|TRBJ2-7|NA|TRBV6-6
TGTGCCAGCAGCCTTAGGGAAGAGCAGTACTTC
CASSLREEQYF